This is a list of T cell receptor beta chains from one sample in a study of control samples from healthy donors and cancer patients. This table comes from immunoSEQ multiplex PCR, and its TCRdb copy is limited to in-frame clones, with some not included. There are about 150,000 clones in the sample; about 94% occur only once, and around 5.4% lies in the top ten. Sample: blood. The receptors were sampled from a man in his forties in good health. Each CDR3 is given with its conserved first and last residue. The order of the fields is J gene, D gene, clone size, V gene, CDR3 protein, CDR3 DNA. A D gene is named only where the DNA matches it firmly. Clone size is shown for a subset of rows, as once, few, many or a class of expanded clone.

TRBJ1-2 - - TRBV9 CASSARGFGYTF TGTGCCAGCAGCGCCAGGGGTTTTGGCTACACCTTC
TRBJ1-3 - - TRBV7-2 CASSHVGGAGNTIYF TGTGCCAGCAGCCACGTGGGGGGCGCAGGAAACACCATATATTTT
TRBJ2-7 TRBD1 - TRBV9 CASSAEDRGPYEQYF TGTGCCAGCAGCGCAGAGGACAGGGGTCCGTACGAGCAGTACTTC
TRBJ1-1 - few TRBV18 CASSPQNGNTEAFF TGTGCCAGCTCACCCCAGAATGGAAACACTGAAGCTTTCTTT
TRBJ1-2 - - TRBV28 CASSLAQGGYGYTF TGTGCCAGCAGTTTAGCCCAGGGTGGCTATGGCTACACCTTC
TRBJ2-2 - - TRBV24-1 CATSETGQANTGELFF TGTGCCACCAGTGAAACCGGGCAGGCGAACACCGGGGAGCTGTTTTTT
TRBJ1-1 - - TRBV6-5 CASSNDGNTEAFF TGTGCCAGCAGTAATGACGGGAACACTGAAGCTTTCTTT
TRBJ1-4 - - TRBV4-3 CASSHGGTTNEKLFF TGCGCCAGCAGCCATGGAGGTACTACTAATGAAAAACTGTTTTTT
TRBJ1-4 TRBD1 - TRBV2 CASRKDRAGEKLFF TGTGCCAGCAGAAAGGACAGGGCGGGTGAAAAACTGTTTTTT
TRBJ1-1 - - TRBV5-4 CASSLSHGRNTEAFF TGTGCCAGCAGCTTGTCCCATGGTAGGAACACTGAAGCTTTCTTT
TRBJ2-5 TRBD2 once TRBV5-5 CASSLGSLSGGETQYF TGTGCCAGCAGCTTGGGTTCACTTTCGGGAGGAGAGACCCAGTACTTC
TRBJ1-1 - - TRBV7-3 CASSLKPGPWNAFF TGTGCCAGCAGCTTGAAACCGGGGCCTTGGAACGCTTTCTTT
TRBJ1-2 - - TRBV7-2 CASSLVLGVGDGYTF TGTGCCAGCAGCTTAGTACTAGGGGTAGGAGATGGCTACACCTTC
TRBJ2-6 TRBD1 - TRBV7-9 CASSSPRDSPASGANVLTF TGTGCCAGCAGCTCCCCCAGGGACAGCCCAGCCTCTGGGGCCAACGTCCTGACTTTC
TRBJ2-2 TRBD1 - TRBV29-1 CSVGTGNTGELFF TGCAGCGTAGGGACAGGGAACACCGGGGAGCTGTTTTTT
TRBJ2-3 - - TRBV7-2 CASSLDVPRTDTQYF TGTGCCAGCAGCTTAGACGTCCCCCGCACAGATACGCAGTATTTT
TRBJ2-5 - - TRBV7-2 CASSPDYTETQYF TGTGCCAGCAGCCCGGACTATACTGAGACCCAGTACTTC
TRBJ1-1 TRBD1 - TRBV5-1 CASSLGTGGKNTEAFF TGCGCCAGCAGCTTGGGTACAGGGGGGAAGAACACTGAAGCTTTCTTT
TRBJ1-5 TRBD1 - TRBV24-1 CATSEGQAADNQPQHF TGTGCCACCAGTGAGGGACAGGCCGCCGACAATCAGCCCCAGCATTTT
TRBJ2-7 TRBD1 - TRBV9 CASSVGTGGYYEQYF TGTGCCAGCAGCGTAGGGACAGGGGGTTACTACGAGCAGTACTTC
TRBJ2-2 - - TRBV7-8 CASTQHTGELFF TGTGCCAGTACACAGCACACCGGGGAGCTGTTTTTT
TRBJ2-5 - - TRBV23-1 CASSQQRWVRFHRETQYF TGCGCCAGCAGTCAACAACGGTGGGTAAGGTTTCACCGGGAGACCCAGTACTTC
TRBJ1-1 TRBD1 once TRBV19 CASQQGFTPNTEAFF TGTGCCAGCCAACAGGGGTTCACTCCCAACACTGAAGCTTTCTTT
TRBJ1-2 TRBD1 - TRBV5-1 CASSVGQGIYGYTF TGCGCCAGCAGCGTCGGACAGGGGATCTATGGCTACACCTTC
TRBJ1-1 - - TRBV19 CASTPWGGHMNTEAFF TGTGCCAGTACCCCCTGGGGGGGACACATGAACACTGAAGCTTTCTTT
TRBJ1-2 - - TRBV27 CASRSGYGYTF TGTGCCAGCAGGTCAGGGTATGGCTACACCTTC
TRBJ2-7 - once TRBV18 CASSPSGQMVYEQYF TGTGCCAGCTCACCGTCGGGACAAATGGTGTACGAGCAGTACTTC
TRBJ1-2 - few TRBV18 CASSPPLGGYTF TGTGCCAGCTCACCCCCGCTGGGAGGCTACACCTTC
TRBJ2-7 - - TRBV6-5 CASSLRGISYEQYF TGTGCCAGCAGTCTCCGAGGGATCTCCTACGAGCAGTACTTC